This TCR beta chain is from a study of T-cell reconstitution after alpha-beta-depleted transplantation in children. Whole-study findings and limits: Certain patients had high TCRbeta diversity at day 60, and it came from recipient T cells and thymic progenitors that survived. At around two months after transplant, the alpha-beta T cells were reportedly derived from several hundred expanded clones that came from non-depleted graft cells. T-cell numbers and diversity, one year after transplant, stemmed largely from T cells that were newly produced.

Many counts were recorded for this clonotype. Its antigen is unknown. It was with unique molecular identifiers that the TCRbeta library was prepared. One entry per CDR3 protein results from TCRdb running MiXCR on the PCR reads. The table includes fewer than 500,000 distinct CDR3 sequences, roughly 43% detected once. This CDR3 has 13 residues. Per germline, CDR1 DFQATT and CDR2 SNEGSKA (reference sequence). The germline V and J ends were trimmed by 0 bases and 11 bases, with 16 bases remaining between them. The TCR was taken from a girl aged 2-10 years with aplastic anemia, due to receive a stem cell transplant. The chain combines TRBV20-1 with TRBJ1-1; D possibly corresponds to TRBD1 (6 bases). The starting material was PBMCs, obtained before TCRalphabeta/CD19-depleted stem cell transplant. The chain's CDR3 is CSAREGGRRDAFF. CDR3 DNA sequence: TGCAGTGCTAGAGAGGGGGGGCGGCGGGATGCTTTCTTT.